This TCR beta chain emerged from a study of T cell responses to AZD1222 COVID-19 vaccine. Findings and limits, study-wide: Mapped onto spike, vaccine-associated CD4 TCRs spanned it and were dominant at 160-218 and 743-854. A reported finding is that nearly half of spike-specific TCRs target unmutated variant regions. No repertoire was sampled before or during the peak T cell response, only after it. Only a handful of AZD1222 recipients tested seropositive at baseline.

Trimming shortened V by 0 bases and J by 0 bases, and 9 bases separated the two germline ends. CDR3 length equals 15 residues. CDR1 and CDR2 from the germline V gene are LGHNA and YSLEER. Worth noting for this clone: Its antigen is currently unknown.

The data were produced by immunoSEQ multiplex PCR, yet TCRdb's version contains in-frame clones alone and is incomplete. The sample lists tens of thousands of clones; approximately 90% were seen once. This chain links TRBV4-3 with TRBJ2-7; no clear D. This sequence originates from an adult who received the MenACWY meningococcal vaccine as a control. The specimen was peripheral blood, collected 28 days after the second dose of the MenACWY control vaccine. CDR3 nucleotide sequence: TGCGCCAGCAGCCAAGACGACGGTAGCTCCTACGAGCAGTACTTC. Translation gives CASSQDDGSSYEQYF.